This TCR beta chain was found in a study of blood T cell repertoires in COVID-19. Study information: COVID-19 samples, acute and convalescent, were from the United States, Italy and Spain. From T cells, B-cell-depleted T cells, or PBMCs came the material, which was cDNA or gDNA.

CDR1 is SGHRS and CDR2 is YFSETQ in the germline V gene. This CDR3 has 14 amino acids. The V end was cut by 5 bases, the J end by 6 bases, with 15 bases between. In the original analysis: Amplification of reference gene primers provided the estimated nucleated cell counts. Measured with immunoSEQ multiplex PCR; TCRdb has only the in-frame clones, and not every one. That table gives V, J and clone size, and the DNA gave D and trimming. The data contain under 300,000 clones, about 82% of them singletons. The TCR sequence derives from an elderly man with acute or convalescent COVID-19. The chain joins TRBV5-1 to TRBJ2-1, with D perhaps TRBD2 (7 bases). Sequencing was performed on peripheral blood. The CDR3 sequence is CASREGGSINEQFF. CDR3 coding DNA: TGCGCCAGCAGGGAGGGGGGGTCGATCAATGAGCAGTTCTTC.